This section outlines one T cell receptor beta chain sequence together with its context. A quantity of about 0.5 to 1 ug RNA underwent reverse transcription using random hexamers. The TCR beta CDR3 was amplified by immunoSEQ multiplex PCR across 54 Vbeta, 13 Jbeta. Using its own MiXCR run on the immunoSEQ multiplex PCR reads, TCRdb lists one record per CDR3 protein. The table includes over 65,000 distinct CDR3 sequences, 90% to 95% detected once. This record belongs to a study of CD8 T cells in Susac syndrome. Germline V gives CDR1 SGHDN, CDR2 FVKESK. This CDR3 has 12 amino acids. The V and J ends lost 1 base and 4 bases respectively, with 3 bases between them.

The specimen was CD4+ T cells from PBMCs. This receptor was identified in a human donor with Susac syndrome. The gene calls are TRBV14 and TRBJ2-3, with D unresolved. CDR3 residues: CASSQVPDTQYF. The DNA for the CDR3 is TGTGCCAGCAGCCAAGTCCCAGATACGCAGTATTTT.